This T cell receptor beta chain is drawn from a study of CD8+ T cells in alopecia areata. Study-level background: Dosing with tofacitinib proceeded for 6 to 18 months, followed by 6 months off drug. Overall study findings and caveats: Sharing of TCRs across patients appeared less clear than in mice, possibly for HLA-related reasons. Affected scalp, especially in alopecia totalis/universalis, had a higher clonality than normal scalp did.

Losses at the gene ends were 3 bases for V and 4 bases for J; bases not matched to a gene: 5. The CDR3 spans 15 residues. The germline CDR1 and CDR2 sequences are MNHEY and SMNVEV (reference sequence). As for this clone: Antigen: not known.

Following RNA extraction, reverse transcription yielded cDNA that acted as the sequencing template. Only in-frame clones appear in the TCRdb table, and some are missing; sequencing was by immunoSEQ multiplex PCR. In the table there are 200,000 to 250,000 clones, 57% of which are singletons. The J gene is TRBJ2-3, the V gene TRBV27; 9 bases match TRBD1. The TCR originated in a human donor with alopecia areata. Sequencing used CD4+ T cells sorted from blood, obtained at week 0. CDR3 in DNA: TGTGCCAGCAGTTTCTCGACAGGGGGTGCAGATACGCAGTATTTT. Its protein is CASSFSTGGADTQYF.